These 11 T cell receptor beta chains were sequenced from one sample in a study of beta chain features in type 1 diabetes. What was sequenced were expressed TCRB transcripts, since all of the isolated RNA had been reverse transcribed. The table came from immunoSEQ multiplex PCR; TCRdb's copy has only in-frame clones and leaves some out. The table has a few hundred thousand clones, approximately 15% seen once. Sequencing was carried out using naive CD4+ T cells from blood. Every receptor here comes from a man aged 30 to 39 in good health.

The J gene is TRBJ2-7, the V gene TRBV18; TRBD2 agrees at 7 bases. The germline V gene encodes CDR1 KGHSH and CDR2 LQKENI. V was clipped by 1 base and J by 3 bases; unmatched bases: 9. This CDR3 comprises 16 residues. DNA of the CDR3: TGTGCCAGCTCACCACGTACGGGACTAAGTCGCTACGAGCAGTACTTC. It encodes CASSPRTGLSRYEQYF.

This clone turned up a few times. This chain uses TRBV29-1 with TRBJ1-5; D gene uncertain. The CDR3 sequence is 12 residues long. The V end lost 7 bases, the J end lost 4 bases, and 11 bases lay between the germline ends. Germline V CDR1 and CDR2: SQVTM, ANQGSEA. CDR3 nucleotide sequence: TGCAGCGCCGCTGGCGATAATCAGCCCCAGCATTTT. It is translated as CSAAGDNQPQHF.

The chain has TRBV6-6 and TRBJ1-6, with 10 bases matching TRBD1. The germline CDR1 and CDR2 sequences are MNHNY and SVGAGI (reference sequence). Losses at the gene ends were 2 bases for V and 4 bases for J; bases not matched to a gene: 2. The length of the CDR3 is 16 residues. As DNA, the CDR3 is TGTGCCAGCAGTTACGGGACAGGGGCGTATAATTCACCCCTCCACTTT. Translating gives CASSYGTGAYNSPLHF.

The chain combines TRBV2 with TRBJ2-7, with D possibly being TRBD1 (5 bases). Trimming cost V 1 base and J 11 bases, with 12 bases left between them. Germline V gene lookup returns CDR1 SNHLY and CDR2 FYNNEI. The CDR3 has 12 amino acids. The CDR3 DNA reads TGTGCCAGCAGTGAAGACTTGGCAGGGAAGTACTTC. Translated: CASSEDLAGKYF.

This clone was observed a few times. The V gene is TRBV12-5, the J gene TRBJ2-5; tentative D call: TRBD1 (5 bases). CDR3 length: 15 residues. Germline-derived CDR1 and CDR2 are LGHNT and FRNRAP. The germline V and J ends were trimmed by 0 bases and 1 base, with 9 bases remaining between them. CDR3 region: CASGLVPQGQETQYF. Here the CDR3 DNA reads TGTGCTAGTGGTTTGGTCCCCCAGGGCCAAGAGACCCAGTACTTC.

V and J are TRBV6-5 and TRBJ2-3; 8 nucleotides line up with TRBD2. Germline lookup yields CDR1 MNHEY and CDR2 SVGAGI. V lost 0 bases and J lost 3; bases outside the gene matches: 5. This CDR3 comprises 16 residues. The CDR3 DNA is TGTGCCAGCAGTTACTCGGCCAGCGGGAGAACAGATACGCAGTATTTT. Amino acids: CASSYSASGRTDTQYF.

Worth noting for this clone: Other nucleotide sequences in the sample specify the same CDR3. This chain links TRBV6-5 with TRBJ1-2, with 9 bases lining up with TRBD1. V lost 6 bases to trimming and J lost 6 bases; unmatched junction nucleotides: 2. The CDR3 length is 12 residues. In germline, CDR1 is MNHEY, CDR2 SVGAGI. The CDR3 DNA reads TGTGCCAGCAGCAGGACAGGGGATGGCTACACCTTC. Translated, it gives CASSRTGDGYTF.

This clone was counted a few times. The chain carries TRBV7-2 and TRBJ2-6; D unclear. The germline CDR1 and CDR2 sequences are SGHTA and FQGNSA. V gave up 2 bases and J gave up 0 bases, with 11 bases separating them. This CDR3 has 17 amino acids. The CDR3 region has the DNA TGTGCCAGCAGCTTACACCGCAGGAGCTCTGGGGCCAACGTCCTGACTTTC. This sequence encodes CASSLHRRSSGANVLTF.

This chain connects TRBV7-2 to TRBJ1-2; D call uncertain. CDR1 is SGHTA and CDR2 is FQGNSA in the germline V gene. The germline V and J ends were trimmed by 5 bases and 5 bases, with 3 bases remaining between them. This CDR3 has 10 amino acids. The CDR3 DNA is TGTGCCAGCAGCACTTATGGCTACACCTTC. It codes for CASSTYGYTF.

There are a few counts of this clone. The rearrangement joins TRBV30 to TRBJ1-5; D call uncertain. The CDR3 extends over 14 amino acids. Trimming removed 3 bases from V and 0 bases from J, with 9 bases in between. Germline assignment: CDR1 GTSNPN and CDR2 SVGIG (reference sequence). For the CDR3, the DNA is TGTGCCTGGAGCGGTCGGATTAGCAATCAGCCCCAGCATTTT. It translates to CAWSGRISNQPQHF.

The table lists this clone with a few counts. This chain connects TRBV7-7 to TRBJ2-2; possibly TRBD1 for D (6 bases). Trimming shortened V by 1 base and J by 0 bases, and 9 bases separated the two germline ends. From germline, CDR1 is SSHAT and CDR2 FNYEAQ (reference sequence). CDR3 length equals 16 residues. CDR3 sequence reads: CASSLGTGTNTGELFF. DNA for the CDR3: TGTGCCAGCAGCTTAGGTACAGGGACGAACACCGGGGAGCTGTTTTTT.